Here is one T cell receptor beta chain with its context. Libraries were prepared by immunoSEQ multiplex PCR; TCRdb keeps only in-frame clonotypes and omits some of them. The sample includes some 48,000 clones, 93% of them seen just once. The sample belongs to a study of control samples from healthy donors and cancer patients. This sequence originates from a woman aged 45-65 years with head and neck cancer. Sequencing was done on a sample of PBMCs.

CDR3 amino acids: CASSSRDRAYNEQFF. DNA for the CDR3: TGTGCCAGCAGTTCCCGGGACAGGGCCTACAATGAGCAGTTCTTC. V is TRBV28 and J is TRBJ2-1; 9 positions match TRBD1. Trimming removed 4 bases from V and 2 bases from J; junction bases left unmatched: 3. Germline V gives CDR1 MDHEN, CDR2 SYDVKM. The CDR3 has 15 amino acids.